These 30 T cell receptor beta chains originate from one sample sequenced in a study of T cells in localized non-small cell lung cancer. Sequenced by immunoSEQ multiplex PCR; TCRdb stores in-frame clones only, minus some. The sample contains roughly 18,000 clones, around four fifths of which appear only once. Sequenced material: peripheral blood, taken before any cancer treatment. The receptors were sampled from a female donor older than 55 with stage I lung adenocarcinoma.

Here the CDR3 DNA reads TGCGCCAGTCAGGAGGGGGCCCACGAGCAGTACTTC. Protein sequence: CASQEGAHEQYF. The chain combines TRBV5-1 with TRBJ2-7; TRBD1 is a possible D gene (7 bases). This CDR3 is 12 amino acids long. The germline V and J ends were trimmed by 8 bases and 5 bases, with 14 bases remaining between them. Germline lookup yields CDR1 SGHRS and CDR2 YFSETQ.

The V gene is TRBV7-2, the J gene TRBJ1-5, with D maybe TRBD1 (6 bases). The CDR3 consists of 15 residues. Germline V gene sequence: CDR1 SGHTA, CDR2 FQGNSA. Trimming stripped 5 bases from V and 1 base from J, with 12 bases between. Here the CDR3 reads CASSLGQLSNQPQHF. CDR3 nucleotide sequence: TGTGCCAGCAGCCTAGGACAGCTCAGCAATCAGCCCCAGCATTTT.

Written as DNA, the CDR3 is TGCGCCAGCAGCTTTACGGGGGACGGTCAGCCCCAGCATTTT. Its translation is CASSFTGDGQPQHF. The V call is TRBV5-1, the J call TRBJ1-5, with a tentative D call TRBD1 (5 bases). Germline CDR1 is SGHRS and CDR2 is YFSETQ. V lost 2 bases and J 6 bases, leaving 12 bases between the germline ends. The CDR3 sequence is 14 residues long.

This chain connects TRBV11-1 to TRBJ1-2; no definite D call. The germline CDR1 and CDR2 sequences are SGHAT and FQDESV (reference sequence). Between the trimmed V and J ends, which lost 3 bases and 2 bases, there was a span of 10 bases. The CDR3 length is 14 residues. The CDR3 is CASSFSAANYGYTF. CDR3 DNA: TGTGCCAGCAGCTTTAGTGCCGCGAACTATGGCTACACCTTC.

The chain combines TRBV11-2 with TRBJ1-2; D unresolved. This CDR3 has 14 amino acids. Trimming cost V 3 bases and J 4 bases, with 12 bases left between them. CDR1 and CDR2 (germline): SGHAT, FQNNGV. The CDR3 bases are TGTGCCAGCAGCTTCGGGGTAGGGAGCTATGGCTACACCTTC. This gives the protein CASSFGVGSYGYTF. The variable domain in full, completed from reference TRBV11-2 and TRBJ1-2, reads EAGVAQSPRYKIIEKRQSVAFWCNPISGHATLYWYQQILGQGPKLLIQFQNNGVVDDSQLPKDRFSAERLKGVDSTLKIQPAKLEDSAVYLCASSFGVGSYGYTFGSGTRLTVV.

The chain is built from TRBV6-6 and TRBJ1-1; possibly TRBD1 for D (5 bases). V was clipped by 11 bases and J by 11 bases, with 15 bases between them. The CDR3 is 10 residues long. CDR1 and CDR2 from the germline V gene are MNHNY and SVGAGI (reference sequence). CDR3 sequence reads: CALGEGRAFF. As DNA, the CDR3 is TGTGCCCTGGGGGAGGGTAGGGCTTTCTTT.

The chain joins TRBV2 to TRBJ2-7, with 8 nucleotides matching TRBD2. V shed 5 bases, J shed 5 bases, and the junction held 11 bases outside the gene matches. This CDR3 comprises 15 residues. In germline, CDR1 is SNHLY, CDR2 FYNNEI. CDR3 DNA: TGTGCCAGCAGTCCCGACGGGGGGGCGCCCAACGAGCAGTACTTC. This translates into CASSPDGGAPNEQYF.

The V call is TRBV27, the J call TRBJ2-7; D call uncertain. There are 15 residues in the CDR3. Germline lookup yields CDR1 MNHEY and CDR2 SMNVEV (reference sequence). Trimming pared 5 bases from V and 4 bases from J, leaving 18 bases between. This CDR3 reads CASSTITPGVYEQYF. The CDR3 nucleotides are TGTGCCAGCAGTACCATTACCCCAGGTGTATACGAGCAGTACTTC.

This chain joins TRBV4-3 and TRBJ2-1, with 7 bases fitting TRBD1. Trimming removed 0 bases from V and 8 bases from J; junction bases left unmatched: 16. The CDR3 is 18 residues long. CDR1 is LGHNA and CDR2 is YSLEER in the germline V gene. CDR3 sequence: CASSQDTSRGIYKDEQFF. CDR3 sequence (DNA): TGCGCCAGCAGCCAAGATACCTCCAGGGGGATATACAAGGATGAGCAGTTCTTC.

The genes are TRBV9 and TRBJ2-2; the D gene is possibly TRBD1 (6 bases). CDR1 SGDLS and CDR2 YYNGEE come from the germline V gene. The CDR3 is made up of 14 amino acids. V was cut by 6 bases and J by 5 bases, with 14 bases left in between. CDR3 residues: CASNPQGTTGELFF. The DNA of the CDR3 is TGTGCCAGCAACCCACAGGGTACTACCGGGGAGCTGTTTTTT.

The chain employs TRBV4-3 and TRBJ2-7; D not certain. The CDR3 has 13 residues. V shed 4 bases and J shed 0 bases, with 7 bases lying between them. Per the germline V gene, CDR1 is LGHNA and CDR2 is YSLEER. The CDR3 loop reads CASSPSPSYEQYF. The CDR3 DNA is TGCGCCAGCAGCCCAAGTCCCTCCTACGAGCAGTACTTC.

V gene TRBV29-1 combines with J gene TRBJ2-7, with a possible D match to TRBD2 (6 bases). Trimming shortened V by 5 bases and J by 0 bases, and 11 bases separated the two germline ends. The CDR3 loop spans 13 amino acids. Germline-derived CDR1 and CDR2 are SQVTM and ANQGSEA. As DNA, the CDR3 is TGCAGCGTTCGGAGGGAGAGCTCCTACGAGCAGTACTTC. This codes for CSVRRESSYEQYF.

The chain links TRBV29-1 to TRBJ1-5; D is perhaps TRBD1 (5 bases). With 6 bases removed from V and 2 bases from J, the gap between germline ends came to 11 bases. Germline V lookup: CDR1 SQVTM, CDR2 ANQGSEA. The CDR3 consists of 13 residues. The DNA for the CDR3 is TGCAGCGTGCAGGGAGGGGGCAATCAGCCCCAGCATTTT. This codes for CSVQGGGNQPQHF.

This chain connects TRBV7-2 to TRBJ1-4; TRBD1 is a possible D gene (6 bases). Trimming removed 5 bases at V and 8 bases at J, with 15 bases between. Germline loops: CDR1 SGHTA, CDR2 FQGNSA. The CDR3 contains 14 residues. The CDR3 sequence: CASSIWGGGEKLFF. The CDR3 DNA sequence: TGTGCCAGCAGCATCTGGGGAGGGGGGGAAAAACTGTTTTTT.

V gene TRBV4-3 combines with J gene TRBJ2-3, with a tentative D call TRBD2 (5 bases). CDR1 and CDR2 (germline): LGHNA, YSLEER. The CDR3 sequence is 16 residues long. The germline V and J ends were trimmed by 0 bases and 4 bases, with 14 bases remaining between them. This chain's CDR3 is CASSQDVPSYADTQYF. CDR3 nucleotides: TGCGCCAGCAGCCAAGACGTGCCTAGCTATGCAGATACGCAGTATTTT.

The gene calls are TRBV13 and TRBJ2-7; TRBD1 matches 12 bases. The CDR3 length is 14 residues. Germline V CDR1 and CDR2: PRHDT, FYEKMQ (reference sequence). Trimming at V came to 4 bases and at J to 6 bases, leaving 4 bases not matched to a gene. In DNA, the CDR3 is TGTGCCAGCAGCTCGGGACAGGGGGCCGGCGAGCAGTACTTC. Amino acid sequence: CASSSGQGAGEQYF.

V usage is TRBV4-1 and J usage is TRBJ2-7, with 7 bases lining up with TRBD2. The V gene's germline CDR1 is MGHRA and CDR2 YSYEKL. The CDR3 runs to 15 residues. V trimming: 1 base; J trimming: 3 bases; junction bases outside the gene matches: 6. In nucleotides, the CDR3 is TGCGCCAGCAGCCAAGCCTTTGGGGAGGGCTACGAGCAGTACTTC. The encoded protein is CASSQAFGEGYEQYF.

The rearrangement links TRBV7-9 to TRBJ2-1; D uncertain. The V gene's germline CDR1 is SEHNR and CDR2 FQNEAQ (reference sequence). This CDR3 has 15 residues. Trimming removed 5 bases at V and 7 bases at J, with 18 bases between. This CDR3 is CASSPKYRLGNEQFF. CDR3 DNA sequence: TGTGCCAGCAGCCCAAAATATCGTCTTGGAAATGAGCAGTTCTTC.

V is TRBV2 and J is TRBJ1-1; D not certain. With 6 bases removed from V and 2 bases from J, the gap between germline ends came to 10 bases. CDR1 SNHLY and CDR2 FYNNEI come from the germline V gene. This CDR3 contains 13 residues. The CDR3 DNA reads as TGTGCCAGCAGGCGGACGGGCAACACTGAAGCTTTCTTT. The encoded protein is CASRRTGNTEAFF.

The rearrangement joins TRBV25-1 to TRBJ2-7; 10 bases match TRBD1. This CDR3 region has 14 residues. V gave up 4 bases and J gave up 2 bases; unmatched junction bases: 2. Germline loops: CDR1 MGHDK, CDR2 SYGVNS. The CDR3 bases are TGTGCCAGCAGTGGGGGGACAGGGGCCTACGAGCAGTACTTC. It specifies CASSGGTGAYEQYF.

V is TRBV7-9 and J is TRBJ1-1, with D possibly being TRBD1 (5 bases). V lost 3 bases and J lost 2, with 10 bases in between. There are 14 residues in the CDR3. Germline V gene lookup returns CDR1 SEHNR and CDR2 FQNEAQ (reference sequence). The chain's CDR3 is CASSLVRVNTEAFF. The CDR3 bases are TGTGCCAGCAGCTTGGTCAGGGTAAACACTGAAGCTTTCTTT.

The V and J genes are TRBV27 and TRBJ1-5; perhaps TRBD1 as D (6 bases). The ends were cut back, 1 base at V and 7 bases at J, with 11 bases in the middle. The CDR3 totals 14 residues. CDR1 and CDR2 (germline): MNHEY, SMNVEV (reference sequence). The CDR3 protein is CASSLLGGGQPQHF. As DNA, the CDR3 is TGTGCCAGCAGTTTATTAGGGGGTGGCCAGCCCCAGCATTTT.

This clone was counted only a few times. The V and J genes are TRBV5-1 and TRBJ1-4; 8 bases are a match to TRBD1. CDR3 length: 16 residues. J was trimmed by 4 bases and V by 4 bases; bases with no gene match: 9. The germline V gene encodes CDR1 SGHRS and CDR2 YFSETQ. CDR3 sequence: CASSIQPGQGNEKLFF. The CDR3 nucleotides read TGCGCCAGCAGCATACAACCTGGACAGGGTAATGAAAAACTGTTTTTT. Full variable domain (rest looked up from reference TRBV5-1 and TRBJ1-4): KAGVTQTPRYLIKTRGQQVTLSCSPISGHRSVSWYQQTPGQGLQFLFEYFSETQRNKGNFPGRFSGRQFSNSRSEMNVSTLELGDSALYLCASSIQPGQGNEKLFFGSGTQLSVL.

This clone has a single count. The chain couples TRBV2 to TRBJ1-1; D remains unclear. The V gene's germline CDR1 is SNHLY and CDR2 FYNNEI. The CDR3 is made up of 13 amino acids. Deletions cut 4 bases from V and 0 bases from J, with 6 bases between. CDR3 nucleotides: TGTGCCAGCAGTGCCAGTATGAACACTGAAGCTTTCTTT. Residues: CASSASMNTEAFF. The full variable domain, with the rest looked up from reference TRBV2 and TRBJ1-1, is EPEVTQTPSHQVTQMGQEVILRCVPISNHLYFYWYRQILGQKVEFLVSFYNNEISEKSEIFDDQFSVERPDGSNFTLKIRSTKLEDSAMYFCASSASMNTEAFFGQGTRLTVV.

The chain employs TRBV9 and TRBJ2-7; 7 bases are shared with TRBD2. Germline-derived CDR1 and CDR2 are SGDLS and YYNGEE. The V gene end was trimmed by 3 bases and the J gene end by 1 base; junction bases not matched to a gene: 4. CDR3 length equals 14 residues. CDR3 protein: CASSGGGPSYEQYF. CDR3 in DNA: TGTGCCAGCAGCGGCGGGGGACCTTCCTACGAGCAGTACTTC.

The CDR3 is CASSVATGDSEKLFF. CDR3 DNA sequence: TGTGCCAGCAGCGTAGCTACGGGAGACAGTGAAAAACTGTTTTTT. The chain combines TRBV9 with TRBJ1-4; tentatively, D is TRBD1 (5 bases). This CDR3 spans 15 amino acids. Trimming stripped 0 bases from V and 7 bases from J, with 13 bases between. Germline CDR1 and CDR2: SGDLS and YYNGEE.

V is TRBV21-1 and J is TRBJ2-3; the D segment call TRBD1 is taken from the table without a DNA check. TRBV21-1 is a recognized pseudogene. This CDR3 spans 16 amino acids. CDR3 bases: TGTGCCAGCAGCCCCACGGGACAGACTAGCACAGATACGCAGTATTTT. Encoded protein: CASSPTGQTSTDTQYF.

The chain employs TRBV9 and TRBJ2-3, with 7 bases that match TRBD1. The V segment lost 0 bases and the J segment 1 base; nucleotides outside the gene matches: 17. The CDR3 consists of 20 residues. Germline lookup yields CDR1 SGDLS and CDR2 YYNGEE. The CDR3 DNA is TGTGCCAGCAGCGTAGAACAGTGGGGACAGCTAGGGATTGGCACAGATACGCAGTATTTT. This sequence encodes CASSVEQWGQLGIGTDTQYF.

There are a few counts of this clone. Other DNA sequences from this sample encode an identical CDR3 as well. J is TRBJ2-1 and V is TRBV19, with a weak D call TRBD2 (6 bases). Germline CDR1 and CDR2: LNHDA and SQIVND (reference sequence). The CDR3 is made up of 16 amino acids. V dropped 4 bases and J dropped 2 bases, with 15 bases sitting between them. CDR3 sequence: CASSTWGEYTYNEQFF. DNA for the CDR3: TGTGCCAGTAGTACTTGGGGGGAATATACCTACAATGAGCAGTTCTTC.

The chain links TRBV5-4 to TRBJ2-5; 9 nucleotides match TRBD1. The CDR3 is made up of 14 amino acids. The ends lost 4 bases at V and 1 base at J; junction bases unmatched: 2. Germline V gives CDR1 SGHNT, CDR2 YYREEE (reference sequence). DNA of the CDR3: TGTGCCAGCAGCGCGACAGGGGGCCAAGAGACCCAGTACTTC. Amino acids: CASSATGGQETQYF. Based on the CDR3 plus reference TRBV5-4 and TRBJ2-5, the full variable domain is ETGVTQSPTHLIKTRGQQVTLRCSSQSGHNTVSWYQQALGQGPQFIFQYYREEENGRGNFPPRFSGLQFPNYSSELNVNALELDDSALYLCASSATGGQETQYFGPGTRLLVL.